One sample yielded the 8 T cell receptor beta chains listed below, sequenced in a study of blood T cell repertoires in COVID-19. Sequencing was performed with immunoSEQ multiplex PCR; in TCRdb, only in-frame clones are kept and a portion is missing. This sample has about 100,000 clones, with more than 85% found just once. Specimen: peripheral blood. These receptors all stem from a man aged 25 to 40 in a cohort sampled during active COVID-19.

The genes are TRBV27 and TRBJ2-2; weak D call: TRBD1 (5 bases). With 4 bases removed from V and 4 bases from J, the gap between germline ends came to 13 bases. The germline V gene encodes CDR1 MNHEY and CDR2 SMNVEV (reference sequence). The CDR3 consists of 15 residues. CDR3 in amino acids: CASSSNRQLTGELFF. The CDR3 DNA follows: TGTGCCAGCAGTTCCAACAGACAGCTCACCGGGGAGCTGTTTTTT.

The chain combines TRBV19 with TRBJ2-3, with D tentatively TRBD2 (7 bases). V lost 4 bases to trimming and J lost 2 bases, with 13 bases between them. This CDR3 has 15 residues. In germline, CDR1 is LNHDA, CDR2 SQIVND (reference sequence). The CDR3 loop is CASSKGGGITDTQYF. The CDR3, as DNA: TGTGCCAGTAGTAAGGGGGGAGGGATCACAGATACGCAGTATTTT. Combining the CDR3 with reference TRBV19 and TRBJ2-3 gives the whole variable domain DGGITQSPKYLFRKEGQNVTLSCEQNLNHDAMYWYRQDPGQGLRLIYYSQIVNDFQKGDIAEGYSVSREKKESFPLTVTSAQKNPTAFYLCASSKGGGITDTQYFGPGTRLTVL.

The CDR3 here is CASSGGAAYEQYF. The CDR3, as DNA: TGTGCCAGCTCAGGGGGCGCAGCCTACGAGCAGTACTTC. The chain is built from TRBV18 and TRBJ2-7, with a tentative D call TRBD1 (6 bases). With 5 bases removed from V and 2 bases from J, the gap between germline ends came to 10 bases. Germline-derived CDR1 and CDR2 are KGHSH and LQKENI. The CDR3 extends over 13 amino acids.

The CDR3 DNA sequence: TGTGCCAGCAGTGCAAGAAGCGGGGTGGTCGGGGAGCTGTTTTTT. Translation gives CASSARSGVVGELFF. The V and J genes are TRBV2 and TRBJ2-2; TRBD2 matches 7 bases. CDR1 and CDR2 (germline): SNHLY, FYNNEI. The CDR3 covers 15 residues. Trimming took 4 bases from V and 7 from J; bases not matched to a gene: 9. Supplemented by reference TRBV2 and TRBJ2-2, the full variable domain reads EPEVTQTPSHQVTQMGQEVILRCVPISNHLYFYWYRQILGQKVEFLVSFYNNEISEKSEIFDDQFSVERPDGSNFTLKIRSTKLEDSAMYFCASSARSGVVGELFFGEGSRLTVL.

The V and J genes are TRBV30 and TRBJ2-1; D unresolved. Germline V gene lookup returns CDR1 GTSNPN and CDR2 SVGIG (reference sequence). The CDR3 has 13 amino acids. The V gene lost 0 bases and the J gene lost 7 bases, with 10 bases spanning the gap. CDR3: CAWSVRSPNEQFF. CDR3 nucleotide sequence: TGTGCCTGGAGTGTACGTAGTCCTAATGAGCAGTTCTTC.

This clone is a singleton in its sample. V is TRBV27 and J is TRBJ2-7; no definite D call. CDR1 and CDR2 from the germline V gene are MNHEY and SMNVEV (reference sequence). The CDR3 extends over 13 amino acids. Deletions cut 3 bases from V and 5 bases from J, with 11 bases between. CDR3 coding DNA: TGTGCCAGCAGTTTCACTGGCGGTAACGAGCAGTACTTC. It codes for CASSFTGGNEQYF.

This clone showed up just a few times. The V and J genes are TRBV9 and TRBJ2-7; 12 bases agree with TRBD1. Germline assignment: CDR1 SGDLS and CDR2 YYNGEE. The CDR3 runs 15 residues. V lost 3 bases, J lost 2 bases, and 3 bases stayed unmatched. The CDR3 DNA follows: TGTGCCAGCAGCGGGGGGACAGGGGGCACCTACGAGCAGTACTTC. Amino acid sequence: CASSGGTGGTYEQYF. Looking up the rest from reference TRBV9 and TRBJ2-7 gives the full variable domain: DSGVTQTPKHLITATGQRVTLRCSPRSGDLSVYWYQQSLDQGLQFLIQYYNGEERAKGNILERFSAQQFPDLHSELNLSSLELGDSALYFCASSGGTGGTYEQYFGPGTRLTVT.

The chain recombines TRBV7-9 with TRBJ2-7; perhaps TRBD2 as D (7 bases). Germline CDR1 is SEHNR and CDR2 is FQNEAQ (reference sequence). V lost 4 bases, J lost 2 bases, and 9 bases lay in between. The CDR3 has 13 amino acids. This CDR3 reads CASSYGGPYEQYF. The CDR3, as DNA: TGTGCCAGCAGCTACGGGGGGCCCTACGAGCAGTACTTC.